The 26 T cell receptor beta chains given below trace back to one sample, sequenced in a study of CD8 T cells in ankylosing spondylitis. Study results and caveats: A TCR beta motif made of 7 to 9 highly homologous variants seemed typical of ankylosing spondylitis blood.

For these TCRs, the target antigens are not known. TCRdb independently ran MiXCR on the 5' RACE reads; one entry per CDR3 protein. The table lists a few hundred thousand distinct CDR3 sequences, 6.5% to 10% of them singletons. Material: blood, either unsorted or a sorted T cell fraction (not recorded which). The receptors stem from a male donor with ankylosing spondylitis.

The chain recombines TRBV12-3 or TRBV12-4 with TRBJ2-1; 7 bases fit TRBD2. V lost 1 base to trimming and J lost 3 bases; unmatched junction nucleotides: 9. The CDR3 is made up of 17 amino acids. The CDR3 loop is CASSLERYRDYYNEQFF. DNA of the CDR3: TGTGCCAGCAGTTTAGAGCGATATAGGGACTACTACAATGAGCAGTTCTTC.

This clonotype showed up many times. The chain links TRBV20-1 to TRBJ2-7, with 8 positions matching TRBD2. Unmatched junction bases numbered 8, after V lost 1 base and J lost 0 bases. CDR1 is DFQATT, CDR2 SNEGSKA, per germline (reference sequence). The CDR3 consists of 16 residues. The CDR3 sequence is CSARALRGTSSYEQYF. The CDR3, as DNA: TGCAGTGCTAGAGCCCTCCGTGGGACTAGCTCCTACGAGCAGTACTTC.

The CDR3 sequence: CASKRDSNTGELFF. The CDR3 nucleotides are TGCGCCAGCAAACGAGACAGCAACACCGGGGAGCTGTTTTTT. The genes are TRBV5-1 and TRBJ2-2, with a tentative D call TRBD1 (5 bases). The CDR3 runs 14 residues. V lost 6 bases and J lost 2, with 11 bases in between. CDR1 SGHRS and CDR2 YFSETQ come from the germline V gene. Supplemented by reference TRBV5-1 and TRBJ2-2, the full variable domain reads KAGVTQTPRYLIKTRGQQVTLSCSPISGHRSVSWYQQTPGQGLQFLFEYFSETQRNKGNFPGRFSGRQFSNSRSEMNVSTLELGDSALYLCASKRDSNTGELFFGEGSRLTVL.

This clonotype was counted ten times or more. This sequence joins TRBV9 and TRBJ1-2; TRBD1 is a possible D gene (5 bases). The CDR3 runs 13 residues. Trimming took off 0 bases at V and 7 bases at J, with 10 bases between the two ends. Germline lookup yields CDR1 SGDLS and CDR2 YYNGEE. Written as DNA, the CDR3 is TGTGCCAGCAGCGTAGGTTCTGGGGCTGGCTACACCTTC. This encodes CASSVGSGAGYTF.

This clonotype was seen only a few times. The rearrangement joins TRBV7-2 to TRBJ2-3; possible D gene TRBD2, 5 bases. The CDR3 consists of 15 residues. Trimming took off 1 base at V and 2 bases at J, with 10 bases between the two ends. Germline CDR1 SGHTA, CDR2 FQGNSA. Here the CDR3 reads CASSLGVRDTDTQYF. The DNA for the CDR3 is TGTGCCAGCAGCTTAGGGGTACGGGACACAGATACGCAGTATTTT. Supplemented by reference TRBV7-2 and TRBJ2-3, the full variable domain reads GAGVSQSPSNKVTEKGKDVELRCDPISGHTALYWYRQSLGQGLEFLIYFQGNSAPDKSGLPSDRFSAERTGGSVSTLTIQRTQQEDSAVYLCASSLGVRDTDTQYFGPGTRLTVL.

The chain joins TRBV7-8 to TRBJ2-5; D might be TRBD1 (6 bases). V lost 5 bases and J lost 5, with 15 bases in between. CDR3 length: 14 amino acids. Germline values: CDR1 SGHVS, CDR2 FQNEAQ. The CDR3 DNA reads TGTGCCAGCAGCCTGGGGGCAGCAAGGGAGACCCAGTACTTC. The encoded protein is CASSLGAARETQYF.

This clonotype was recorded a few times. The chain employs TRBV6-5 and TRBJ2-3, with a tentative D call TRBD1 (6 bases). Trimming pared 7 bases from V and 6 bases from J, leaving 11 bases between. CDR1 MNHEY and CDR2 SVGAGI come from the germline V gene. The CDR3 contains 12 residues. CDR3 DNA sequence: TGTGCCAGCAAACCAACAGGGGATACGCAGTATTTT. Amino acids: CASKPTGDTQYF.

CDR3 nucleotide sequence: TGCAGCGTTGCCGAGACAGGGGGCGGGGAGCTGTTTTTT. Translating gives CSVAETGGGELFF. The rearrangement uses TRBV29-1 and TRBJ2-2; 9 bases map to TRBD1. The CDR3 sequence is 13 residues long. CDR1 and CDR2 from the germline V gene are SQVTM and ANQGSEA. Unmatched junction bases numbered 4, after V lost 4 bases and J lost 7 bases.

Only a few counts were recorded for this clonotype. The genes are TRBV13 and TRBJ2-1, with 7 bases matching TRBD2. Germline CDR1 PRHDT, CDR2 FYEKMQ (reference sequence). V dropped 5 bases and J dropped 4; count of bases not matched to a gene: 17. The CDR3 totals 18 residues. The CDR3 spells CASSPGTTSLSPYNEQFF. The DNA for the CDR3 is TGTGCCAGCAGCCCGGGGACTACTTCTTTAAGTCCATACAATGAGCAGTTCTTC.

The rearrangement uses TRBV19 and TRBJ1-2; no clear D. Germline lookup yields CDR1 LNHDA and CDR2 SQIVND (reference sequence). V dropped 9 bases and J dropped 6 bases, with 11 bases sitting between them. The CDR3 totals 11 residues. The CDR3 loop is CASRVKDGYTF. DNA for the CDR3: TGTGCCAGCCGTGTAAAAGATGGCTACACCTTC.

This clonotype was picked up a small number of times. The chain joins TRBV7-9 to TRBJ1-4; D gene ambiguous. Germline CDR1 is SEHNR and CDR2 is FQNEAQ (reference sequence). The CDR3 length is 16 residues. V lost 1 base and J 8 bases, leaving 17 bases between the germline ends. CDR3 sequence reads: CASSLGVGGDSEKLFF. For the CDR3, the DNA is TGTGCCAGCAGCTTAGGTGTTGGAGGTGATTCGGAAAAACTGTTTTTT.

This clonotype was observed a few times. The CDR3 loop is CASTIYGASGELFF. CDR3 DNA: TGTGCCAGCACCATTTACGGGGCTAGCGGGGAGCTGTTTTTT. The rearrangement joins TRBV27 to TRBJ2-2; D could derive from TRBD1 or TRBD2 (5 bases each). From germline, CDR1 is MNHEY and CDR2 SMNVEV (reference sequence). The CDR3 sequence is 14 residues long. With 7 bases removed from V and 7 bases from J, the gap between germline ends came to 16 bases.

The chain is built from TRBV7-9 and TRBJ2-3; 10 bases align to TRBD2. Trimming removed 5 bases from V and 2 bases from J; junction bases left unmatched: 10. The germline V gene encodes CDR1 SEHNR and CDR2 FQNEAQ (reference sequence). This CDR3 has 17 amino acids. The CDR3 region is CASSPYRAGGNTDTQYF. As DNA, the CDR3 is TGTGCCAGCAGCCCCTATAGAGCGGGAGGGAACACAGATACGCAGTATTTT. The variable domain in full, completed from reference TRBV7-9 and TRBJ2-3, reads DTGVSQNPRHKITKRGQNVTFRCDPISEHNRLYWYRQTLGQGPEFLTYFQNEAQLEKSRLLSDRFSAERPKGSFSTLEIQRTEQGDSAMYLCASSPYRAGGNTDTQYFGPGTRLTVL.

The chain uses TRBV18 and TRBJ2-7; D not certain. This CDR3 spans 13 amino acids. Germline V lookup: CDR1 KGHSH, CDR2 LQKENI. With 3 bases removed from V and 0 bases from J, the gap between germline ends came to 6 bases. CDR3 bases: TGTGCCAGCTCACCGTACAACTCCTACGAGCAGTACTTC. It translates to CASSPYNSYEQYF.

This clonotype was detected many times. The gene calls are TRBV15 and TRBJ2-7, with D tentatively TRBD2 (6 bases). Germline CDR1 and CDR2: LNHNV and YYDKDF (reference sequence). V shed 5 bases and J shed 2 bases, with 16 bases lying between them. There are 15 residues in the CDR3. The CDR3 DNA follows: TGTGCCACCAGCTTACGGGAGACAGTGACCTACGAGCAGTACTTC. Translated: CATSLRETVTYEQYF.

This clonotype has at least ten counts. This chain links TRBV7-9 with TRBJ2-7; TRBD1 is a possible D gene (5 bases). The CDR3 extends over 14 amino acids. Germline V gene sequence: CDR1 SEHNR, CDR2 FQNEAQ (reference sequence). Trimming pared 2 bases from V and 0 bases from J, leaving 8 bases between. The CDR3 DNA sequence: TGTGCCAGCAGCTTACAGGGAAGCTCCTACGAGCAGTACTTC. Protein product: CASSLQGSSYEQYF.

This chain links TRBV7-2 with TRBJ1-3; D call uncertain. This CDR3 spans 14 amino acids. Germline CDR1 reads SGHTA; CDR2 reads FQGNSA. The V end was cut by 4 bases, the J end by 7 bases, with 14 bases between. CDR3 nucleotides: TGTGCCAGCAGCTCTTTCGGGCGGCCCAACACCATATATTTT. Amino acids: CASSSFGRPNTIYF.

This clonotype showed up just a few times. The V gene is TRBV6-2 or TRBV6-3, the J gene TRBJ1-1, with unresolved D. Germline loops: CDR1 MNHEY, CDR2 SVGEGT. This CDR3 contains 12 residues. V lost 9 bases and J lost 4, with 12 bases in between. As DNA, the CDR3 is TGTGCCAGTAGGCAGGTGGGCACTGAAGCTTTCTTT. Encoded protein: CASRQVGTEAFF.

The chain links TRBV21-1 to TRBJ1-5. TRBV21-1 is noted as a pseudogene. The CDR3 runs to 14 residues. The DNA for the CDR3 is TGTGCCAGCAGGGCTTCAGGTTCCCCTCAGCCCCAGCATTTT. Translation gives CASRASGSPQPQHF.

The rearrangement uses TRBV25-1 and TRBJ2-7; 13 nucleotides line up with TRBD2. This CDR3 has 17 amino acids. Looked up from germline, CDR1 is MGHDK and CDR2 is SYGVNS. Trimming at V came to 6 bases and at J to 4 bases, leaving 12 bases not matched to a gene. The CDR3 here is CASSYGTSGDVLYEQYF. The CDR3 DNA reads TGTGCCAGCAGCTATGGGACTAGCGGGGATGTCTTGTACGAGCAGTACTTC.

This clonotype was recorded many times. One junction end does not reproduce the germline sequence, and a read error may be involved. The rearrangement uses TRBV29-1 and TRBJ1-2; D remains ambiguous. This CDR3 has 12 amino acids. The V gene's germline CDR1 is SQVTM and CDR2 ANQGSEA. CDR3 nucleotides: TGCAGCGTTTGGGGTACTAATTATGGCTACACCTTC. Amino acids: CSVWGTNYGYTF.

This chain uses TRBV28 with TRBJ2-7; TRBD2 is a possible D gene (7 bases). Germline V gene sequence: CDR1 MDHEN, CDR2 SYDVKM. The V and J ends lost 9 bases and 0 bases respectively, with 18 bases between them. This CDR3 contains 15 residues. The CDR3 spells CASTIQGRGSYEQYF. The CDR3 DNA follows: TGTGCCAGTACAATCCAGGGGAGGGGCTCCTACGAGCAGTACTTC. Full variable domain (outside the CDR3, taken from reference TRBV28 and TRBJ2-7): DVKVTQSSRYLVKRTGEKVFLECVQDMDHENMFWYRQDPGLGLRLIYFSYDVKMKEKGDIPEGYSVSREKKERFSLILESASTNQTSMYLCASTIQGRGSYEQYFGPGTRLTVT.

The chain has TRBV20-1 and TRBJ1-2, with 8 bases lining up with TRBD1. There are 12 residues in the CDR3. The germline gives CDR1 DFQATT, CDR2 SNEGSKA (reference sequence). Trimming removed 5 bases from V and 8 bases from J; junction bases left unmatched: 7. The CDR3 loop is CSAPGTGDGYTF. The CDR3 DNA reads TGCAGTGCTCCCGGGACAGGTGACGGCTACACCTTC.

This clonotype was counted many times. This chain links TRBV3-1 with TRBJ2-1; no definite D call. V was cut by 0 bases and J by 4 bases, with 10 bases left in between. CDR1 and CDR2 (germline): LGHDT, YNNKEL (reference sequence). CDR3 length: 15 amino acids. CDR3 sequence: CASSQDRQAYNEQFF. The CDR3 DNA follows: TGTGCCAGCAGCCAAGATCGGCAGGCTTACAATGAGCAGTTCTTC.

The J gene is TRBJ2-1, the V gene TRBV29-1; D is unresolved. The CDR3 consists of 12 residues. Germline CDR1 is SQVTM and CDR2 is ANQGSEA. Trimming removed 7 bases at V and 1 base at J, with 8 bases between. In DNA, the CDR3 is TGCAGCGGCAGGAGTTCCTACAATGAGCAGTTCTTC. Residues: CSGRSSYNEQFF.

This clonotype was seen many times. This rearrangement joins TRBV12-3 or TRBV12-4 to TRBJ1-5; no definite D call. The CDR3 is made up of 13 amino acids. V was pared by 6 bases and J by 9 bases, with 15 bases between. CDR3 sequence: CASSLGRGLPQHF. CDR3 DNA: TGTGCCAGCAGCCTTGGACGAGGTCTGCCCCAGCATTTT.